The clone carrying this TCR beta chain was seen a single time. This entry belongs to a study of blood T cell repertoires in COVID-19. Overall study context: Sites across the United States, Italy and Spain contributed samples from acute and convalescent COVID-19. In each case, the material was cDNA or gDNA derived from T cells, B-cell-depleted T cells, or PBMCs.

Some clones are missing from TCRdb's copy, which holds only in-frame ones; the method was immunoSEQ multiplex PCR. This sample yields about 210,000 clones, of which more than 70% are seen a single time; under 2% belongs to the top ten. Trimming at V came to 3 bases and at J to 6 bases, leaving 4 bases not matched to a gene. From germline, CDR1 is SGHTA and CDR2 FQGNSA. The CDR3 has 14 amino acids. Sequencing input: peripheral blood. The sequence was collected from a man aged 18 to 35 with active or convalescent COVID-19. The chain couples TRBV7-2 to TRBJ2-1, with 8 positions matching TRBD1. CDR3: CASSFDRGVNEQFF. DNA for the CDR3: TGTGCCAGCAGCTTCGACAGGGGTGTCAATGAGCAGTTCTTC. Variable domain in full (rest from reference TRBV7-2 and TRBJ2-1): GAGVSQSPSNKVTEKGKDVELRCDPISGHTALYWYRQSLGQGLEFLIYFQGNSAPDKSGLPSDRFSAERTGGSVSTLTIQRTQQEDSAVYLCASSFDRGVNEQFFGPGTRLTVL.